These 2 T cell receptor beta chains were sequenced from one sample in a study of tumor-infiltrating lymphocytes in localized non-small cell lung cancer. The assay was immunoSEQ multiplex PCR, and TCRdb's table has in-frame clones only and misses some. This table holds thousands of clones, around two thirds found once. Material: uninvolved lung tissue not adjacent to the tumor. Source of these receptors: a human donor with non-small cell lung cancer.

CDR3 sequence reads: CATSRVGRGMNTEAFF. In DNA, the CDR3 is TGTGCCACCAGCAGAGTGGGGCGGGGAATGAACACTGAAGCTTTCTTT. The V call is TRBV15, the J call TRBJ1-1; a possible D gene is TRBD1 (5 bases). The CDR3 length is 16 residues. Germline V gene data show CDR1 as LNHNV and CDR2 as YYDKDF (reference sequence). V lost 1 base and J lost 0, with 12 bases in between. The full variable domain, in which reference TRBV15 and TRBJ1-1 provide the parts outside the CDR3, is DAMVIQNPRYQVTQFGKPVTLSCSQTLNHNVMYWYQQKSSQAPKLLFHYYDKDFNNEADTPDNFQSRRPNTSFCFLDIRSPGLGDTAMYLCATSRVGRGMNTEAFFGQGTRLTVV.

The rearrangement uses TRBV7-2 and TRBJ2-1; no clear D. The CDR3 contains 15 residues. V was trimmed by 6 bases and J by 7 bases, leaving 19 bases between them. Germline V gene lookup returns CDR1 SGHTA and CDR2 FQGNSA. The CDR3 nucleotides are TGTGCCAGCAGGCTGTCGACCCTAAATAGGAATGAGCAGTTCTTC. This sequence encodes CASRLSTLNRNEQFF.